This TCR beta chain was captured in a study of T cell repertoires in cytomegalovirus infection (dated by TCRdb to about 2019). Context from the whole study: The HLA type of each donor mattered for the analysis, because public TCR beta signatures pointed to carriage of CMV infection along with the matching HLA type. What the study reported, not specific to this receptor: Cumulative frequency of public TCR beta family members discriminated carriers of CMV infection plus the relevant HLA type in this cohort and an independent approximately 350-donor cohort. The ex vivo response was dominated by HLA-C-restricted CMV-specific TCR beta clonotypes, and the single most frequent clonotype in two of eight donors was supplied by these HLA-C-restricted clonotypes.

Comments on this clonotype: Its specific antigen is unknown. Base quality data are lacking; no much larger clone is found one base away.

From its cysteine to its phenylalanine, the CDR3 spans 15 amino acids. Of the read, only the CDR3 DNA is kept; its 45 bases are in frame from base 1. V is cut by 4 bases and J by 5 bases, and the space between the germline ends is 18 bases. CDR1 and CDR2 are read off the germline V gene (reference sequence) as DFQATT and SNEGSKA. TCRdb names Illumina HiSeq 1500 as the instrument used. In-frame beta chains were kept once TCRdb had trimmed the public reads at Q25 with fastp and called clones with MiXCR. Rows merge per CDR3 protein into single entries with the most common DNA and genes. Present in this sample are more than 350,000 distinct CDR3 sequences, under 40% of which were seen just once. Together, the top ten hold around 13% of the sample.

The sequence links TRBV20-1 to TRBJ2-1; the D region possibly corresponds to TRBD2 (6 bases align). Sequencing input: PBMCs. The clonotype originates from a human donor in good health (CMV status not recorded). Some clones in this sample may be carry-over from other donors' samples. The sequence in DNA is TGCAGTGCTACCGGCGTGTTGCGGGGTGACAATGAGCAGTTCTTC. This gives the protein CSATGVLRGDNEQFF.